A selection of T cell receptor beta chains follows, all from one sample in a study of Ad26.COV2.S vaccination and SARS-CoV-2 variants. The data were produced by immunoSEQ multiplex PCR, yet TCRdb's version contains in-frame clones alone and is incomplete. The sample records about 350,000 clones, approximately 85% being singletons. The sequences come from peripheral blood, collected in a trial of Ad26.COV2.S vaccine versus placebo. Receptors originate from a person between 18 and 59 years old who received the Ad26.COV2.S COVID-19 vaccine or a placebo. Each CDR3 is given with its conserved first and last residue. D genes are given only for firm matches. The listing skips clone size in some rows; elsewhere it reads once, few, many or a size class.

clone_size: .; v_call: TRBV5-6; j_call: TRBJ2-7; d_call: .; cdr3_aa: CASSSWGRGAKPYEQYF; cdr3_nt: TGTGCCAGCAGCTCCTGGGGGAGGGGGGCGAAACCCTACGAGCAGTACTTC
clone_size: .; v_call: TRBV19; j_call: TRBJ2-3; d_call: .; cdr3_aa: CASSIDQDTQYF; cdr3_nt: TGTGCCAGTAGTATAGATCAGGATACGCAGTATTTT
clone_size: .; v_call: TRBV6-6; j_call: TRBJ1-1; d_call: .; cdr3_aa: CASSSPRALNTEAFF; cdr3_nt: TGTGCCAGCAGTTCTCCTCGGGCTTTGAACACTGAAGCTTTCTTT
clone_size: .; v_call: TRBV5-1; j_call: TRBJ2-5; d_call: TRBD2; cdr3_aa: CASSFSGSDSETQYF; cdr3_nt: TGCGCCAGCAGCTTTAGCGGGAGTGACTCAGAGACCCAGTACTTC
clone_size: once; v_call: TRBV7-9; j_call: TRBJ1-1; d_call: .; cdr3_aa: CASSLGMDWGRNTEAFF; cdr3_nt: TGTGCCAGCAGCTTAGGTATGGATTGGGGTCGGAACACTGAAGCTTTCTTT
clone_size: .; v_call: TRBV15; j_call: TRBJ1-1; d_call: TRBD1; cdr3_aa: CATSRGAGGRTNTEAFF; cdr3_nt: TGTGCCACCAGCAGAGGGGCAGGGGGCAGGACGAACACTGAAGCTTTCTTT
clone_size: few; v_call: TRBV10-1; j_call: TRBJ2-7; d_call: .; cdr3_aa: CASSEVGLGEQYF; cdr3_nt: TGCGCCAGCAGTGAGGTTGGATTGGGGGAGCAGTACTTC
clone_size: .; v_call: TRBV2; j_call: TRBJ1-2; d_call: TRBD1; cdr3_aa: CASSELRQGAGGYTF; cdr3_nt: TGTGCCAGCAGTGAATTAAGGCAGGGGGCTGGTGGCTACACCTTC
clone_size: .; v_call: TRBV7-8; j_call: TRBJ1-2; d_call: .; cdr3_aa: CASSYTTWDPGDGYTF; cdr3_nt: TGTGCCAGCAGCTATACGACCTGGGATCCTGGGGATGGCTACACCTTC
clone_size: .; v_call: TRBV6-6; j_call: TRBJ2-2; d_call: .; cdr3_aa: CASSYPAGAGELFF; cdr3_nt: TGTGCCAGCAGTTACCCCGCGGGCGCCGGGGAGCTGTTTTTT
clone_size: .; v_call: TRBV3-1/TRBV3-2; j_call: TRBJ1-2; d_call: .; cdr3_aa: CASSQVDWGRRGYTF; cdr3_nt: TGTGCCAGCAGCCAAGTTGATTGGGGGAGGCGCGGCTACACCTTC
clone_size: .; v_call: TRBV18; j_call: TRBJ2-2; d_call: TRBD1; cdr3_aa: CASSPGTGGGAITGELFF; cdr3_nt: TGTGCCAGCTCACCCGGGACAGGGGGCGGTGCAATCACCGGGGAGCTGTTTTTT
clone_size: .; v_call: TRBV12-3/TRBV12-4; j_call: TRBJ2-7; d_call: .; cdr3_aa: CASEATGKGEQYF; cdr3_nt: TGTGCCAGCGAGGCAACAGGGAAGGGTGAGCAGTACTTC
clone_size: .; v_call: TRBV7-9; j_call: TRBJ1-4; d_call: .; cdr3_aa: CASTPFVGGFREKLFF; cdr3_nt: TGTGCCAGCACTCCTTTCGTTGGGGGGTTTCGGGAAAAACTGTTTTTT
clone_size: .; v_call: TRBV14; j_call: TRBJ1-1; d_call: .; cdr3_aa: CASSQFFEGGTEAFF; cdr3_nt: TGTGCCAGCAGCCAATTTTTTGAAGGGGGAACTGAAGCTTTCTTT
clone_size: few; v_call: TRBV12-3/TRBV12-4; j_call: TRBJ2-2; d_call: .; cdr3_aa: CASSITGELFF; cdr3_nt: TGTGCCAGCAGTATCACCGGGGAGCTGTTTTTT
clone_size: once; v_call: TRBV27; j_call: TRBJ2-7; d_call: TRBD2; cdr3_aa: CASSDLAGGDEQYF; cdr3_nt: TGTGCCAGCAGCGATCTAGCGGGGGGAGACGAGCAGTACTTC
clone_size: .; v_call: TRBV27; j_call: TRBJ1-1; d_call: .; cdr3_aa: CASRPYTNTEAFF; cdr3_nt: TGTGCCAGCAGACCGTACACGAACACTGAAGCTTTCTTT
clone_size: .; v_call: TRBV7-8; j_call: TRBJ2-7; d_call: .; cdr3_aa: CASSLAGAYEQYF; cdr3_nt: TGTGCCAGCAGCTTAGCGGGGGCCTACGAGCAGTACTTC
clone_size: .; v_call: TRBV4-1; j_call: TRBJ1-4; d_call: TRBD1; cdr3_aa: CASSRGQAQATNEKLFF; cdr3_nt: TGCGCCAGCAGCAGAGGACAGGCCCAAGCAACTAATGAAAAACTGTTTTTT
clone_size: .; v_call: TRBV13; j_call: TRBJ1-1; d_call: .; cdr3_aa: CASSARAGSTEAFF; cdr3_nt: TGTGCCAGCAGTGCAAGGGCCGGGTCCACTGAAGCTTTCTTT
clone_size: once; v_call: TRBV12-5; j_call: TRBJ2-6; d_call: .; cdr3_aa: CASGLWGFGANVLTF; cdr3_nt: TGTGCTAGTGGTTTGTGGGGGTTCGGGGCCAACGTCCTGACTTTC
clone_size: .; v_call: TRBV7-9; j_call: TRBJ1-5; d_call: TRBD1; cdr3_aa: CASSLVQGPTNQPQHF; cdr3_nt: TGTGCCAGCAGCCTAGTACAGGGGCCGACCAATCAGCCCCAGCATTTT
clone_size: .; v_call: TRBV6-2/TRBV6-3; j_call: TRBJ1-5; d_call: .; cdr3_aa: CASSLRGVGQPQHF; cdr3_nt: TGTGCCAGCAGCCTCCGGGGGGTCGGTCAGCCCCAGCATTTT
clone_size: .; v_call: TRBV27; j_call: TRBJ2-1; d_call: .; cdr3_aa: CASSLPGVGAYNEQFF; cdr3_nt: TGTGCCAGCAGTCTACCGGGGGTCGGGGCCTACAATGAGCAGTTCTTC
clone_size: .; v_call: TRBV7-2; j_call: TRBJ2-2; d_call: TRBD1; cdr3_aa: CASSLTRTGTGELFF; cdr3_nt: TGTGCCAGCAGCTTAACGAGGACAGGGACCGGGGAGCTGTTTTTT
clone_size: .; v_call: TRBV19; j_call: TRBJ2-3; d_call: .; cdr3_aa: CASSTPRDTQYF; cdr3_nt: TGTGCCAGTAGTACACCTAGAGATACGCAGTATTTT